The rows below give T cell receptor beta chains drawn from one sample of a study of T cells after yellow fever vaccination. MiXCR, applied by TCRdb to the 5' RACE reads, yields one record per CDR3 protein. The sample has about 360,000 distinct CDR3 sequences; 6.2% are singletons. The source was PBMCs, collected 5 days after the yellow fever booster vaccination. The receptors were sampled from a man in his thirties or forties who received the YFV17D yellow fever vaccine. The CDR3 runs from the conserved cysteine through the conserved F or W. The D gene is left open where the match is weak. Where a row states a size, it is once, few, many or the class of an expanded clone; other rows omit it.

d_call: TRBD2
clone_size: .
v_call: TRBV20-1
j_call: TRBJ2-7
cdr3_aa: CSARPLSGRLWWEQYF
cdr3_nt: TGCAGTGCTAGACCCCTAAGCGGGAGGTTATGGTGGGAGCAGTACTTC

d_call: .
clone_size: few
v_call: TRBV20-1
j_call: TRBJ1-4
cdr3_aa: CSARAGGGKGLFF
cdr3_nt: TGCAGTGCTAGAGCAGGTGGGGGAAAAGGACTGTTTTTT

d_call: .
clone_size: .
v_call: TRBV4-3
j_call: TRBJ2-2
cdr3_aa: CASSQVHGATNTGELFF
cdr3_nt: TGCGCCAGCAGCCAAGTGCATGGGGCGACGAACACCGGGGAGCTGTTTTTT

d_call: TRBD1
clone_size: .
v_call: TRBV24-1
j_call: TRBJ2-3
cdr3_aa: CATSDSEQGARDTQYF
cdr3_nt: TGTGCCACCAGTGATTCGGAACAGGGGGCAAGAGATACGCAGTATTTT

d_call: .
clone_size: few
v_call: TRBV12-3/TRBV12-4
j_call: TRBJ1-2
cdr3_aa: CASSLSSGGYTF
cdr3_nt: TGTGCCAGCAGTTTAAGCTCGGGTGGCTACACCTTC

d_call: .
clone_size: many
v_call: TRBV11-2
j_call: TRBJ2-1
cdr3_aa: CASSIGLVGNEQFF
cdr3_nt: TGTGCCAGCAGCATCGGGCTAGTCGGCAATGAGCAGTTCTTC

d_call: .
clone_size: few
v_call: TRBV28
j_call: TRBJ1-1
cdr3_aa: CASSLQLNTEAFF
cdr3_nt: TGTGCCAGCAGTTTACAGTTGAACACTGAAGCTTTCTTT

d_call: TRBD1
clone_size: many
v_call: TRBV6-5
j_call: TRBJ1-6
cdr3_aa: CASSYGTGLSENSPLHF
cdr3_nt: TGTGCCAGCAGTTACGGGACAGGCCTATCAGAGAATTCACCCCTCCACTTT

d_call: .
clone_size: many
v_call: TRBV4-3
j_call: TRBJ2-1
cdr3_aa: CASSQEASSGYNEQFF
cdr3_nt: TGCGCCAGCAGCCAAGAGGCGAGCTCAGGCTACAATGAGCAGTTCTTC

d_call: TRBD2
clone_size: .
v_call: TRBV6-1
j_call: TRBJ2-1
cdr3_aa: CAVTSTSSYNEQFF
cdr3_nt: TGTGCCGTGACTAGCACAAGCTCCTACAATGAGCAGTTCTTC

d_call: .
clone_size: .
v_call: TRBV7-8
j_call: TRBJ2-1
cdr3_aa: CASSLKRTRSYNEQFF
cdr3_nt: TGTGCCAGCAGCTTAAAGCGGACTCGGTCCTACAATGAGCAGTTCTTC

d_call: .
clone_size: few
v_call: TRBV5-1
j_call: TRBJ2-3
cdr3_aa: CASGKNTDTQYF
cdr3_nt: TGCGCCAGCGGGAAGAACACAGATACGCAGTATTTT

d_call: .
clone_size: few
v_call: TRBV3-1
j_call: TRBJ2-1
cdr3_aa: CASSQGGLSNEQFF
cdr3_nt: TGTGCCAGCAGCCAAGGAGGACTCTCCAATGAGCAGTTCTTC

d_call: TRBD1
clone_size: many
v_call: TRBV23-1
j_call: TRBJ2-7
cdr3_aa: CASSQRTGSYEQYF
cdr3_nt: TGCGCCAGCAGTCAACGGACAGGTTCCTACGAGCAGTACTTC

d_call: .
clone_size: few
v_call: TRBV12-3/TRBV12-4
j_call: TRBJ2-3
cdr3_aa: CASSSQPQADTQYF
cdr3_nt: TGTGCCAGCAGTTCTCAACCGCAAGCAGATACGCAGTATTTT

d_call: .
clone_size: many
v_call: TRBV7-2
j_call: TRBJ2-1
cdr3_aa: CASSLAGKGWNEQFF
cdr3_nt: TGTGCCAGCAGCTTAGCGGGAAAGGGGTGGAATGAGCAGTTCTTC

d_call: .
clone_size: .
v_call: TRBV7-2
j_call: TRBJ2-3
cdr3_aa: CASSPQRGAAYTDTQYF
cdr3_nt: TGTGCCAGCAGCCCCCAAAGAGGCGCGGCTTACACAGATACGCAGTATTTT

d_call: .
clone_size: few
v_call: TRBV20-1
j_call: TRBJ2-3
cdr3_aa: CSARMFMEETDTQYF
cdr3_nt: TGCAGTGCTAGGATGTTTATGGAGGAAACAGATACGCAGTATTTT

d_call: TRBD2
clone_size: few
v_call: TRBV7-2
j_call: TRBJ2-3
cdr3_aa: CASSLVGSGSVADTQYF
cdr3_nt: TGTGCCAGCAGCTTAGTTGGTAGCGGGAGTGTCGCAGATACGCAGTATTTT

d_call: .
clone_size: many
v_call: TRBV10-3
j_call: TRBJ2-2
cdr3_aa: CAISERERTGELFF
cdr3_nt: TGTGCCATCAGTGAGCGGGAAAGAACCGGGGAGCTGTTTTTT

d_call: TRBD1
clone_size: many
v_call: TRBV6-5
j_call: TRBJ2-7
cdr3_aa: CASSYSVLAGGAAYEQYF
cdr3_nt: TGTGCCAGCAGTTACTCGGTTTTGGCAGGGGGCGCAGCCTACGAGCAGTACTTC

d_call: .
clone_size: .
v_call: TRBV5-1
j_call: TRBJ2-1
cdr3_aa: CASSLSDPSYNEQFF
cdr3_nt: TGCGCCAGCAGCTTGTCGGACCCCTCATACAATGAGCAGTTCTTC

d_call: TRBD1
clone_size: .
v_call: TRBV20-1
j_call: TRBJ1-5
cdr3_aa: CSAMGQGAYQPQHF
cdr3_nt: TGCAGTGCTATGGGACAGGGGGCGTATCAGCCCCAGCATTTT

d_call: TRBD2
clone_size: .
v_call: TRBV11-2
j_call: TRBJ2-3
cdr3_aa: CASSLDLRIAGGNTQYF
cdr3_nt: TGTGCCAGCAGCTTAGACCTTCGGATAGCGGGGGGGAATACGCAGTATTTT

d_call: .
clone_size: .
v_call: TRBV30
j_call: TRBJ2-7
cdr3_aa: CAWSKGSPSEQYF
cdr3_nt: TGTGCCTGGTCGAAAGGAAGCCCCTCCGAGCAGTACTTC

d_call: .
clone_size: .
v_call: TRBV24-1
j_call: TRBJ2-2
cdr3_aa: CATRDYNTGELFF
cdr3_nt: TGTGCCACCAGAGATTATAACACCGGGGAGCTGTTTTTT

d_call: TRBD1
clone_size: many
v_call: TRBV7-2
j_call: TRBJ2-5
cdr3_aa: CASSLDRGRIQETQYF
cdr3_nt: TGTGCCAGCAGTCTAGACAGGGGGAGAATCCAAGAGACCCAGTACTTC

d_call: .
clone_size: few
v_call: TRBV9
j_call: TRBJ2-1
cdr3_aa: CASSVDYPGAGVFF
cdr3_nt: TGTGCCAGCAGCGTAGATTACCCCGGGGCGGGTGTGTTCTTC

d_call: TRBD2
clone_size: .
v_call: TRBV7-8
j_call: TRBJ2-2
cdr3_aa: CASSLTSGGYTGELFF
cdr3_nt: TGTGCCAGCAGTTTAACTAGCGGAGGGTACACCGGGGAGCTGTTTTTT

d_call: TRBD1
clone_size: many
v_call: TRBV4-2
j_call: TRBJ1-5
cdr3_aa: CASSHGDAGGVQPQHF
cdr3_nt: TGTGCCAGCAGCCACGGCGATGCAGGGGGCGTTCAGCCCCAGCATTTT

d_call: TRBD1
clone_size: many
v_call: TRBV28
j_call: TRBJ2-2
cdr3_aa: CAAQGASNTGELFF
cdr3_nt: TGTGCCGCCCAGGGGGCTTCGAACACCGGGGAGCTGTTTTTT

d_call: .
clone_size: .
v_call: TRBV18
j_call: TRBJ1-6
cdr3_aa: CASSPEGRGSPLHF
cdr3_nt: TGTGCCAGCTCACCAGAGGGACGGGGCTCACCCCTCCACTTT

d_call: .
clone_size: few
v_call: TRBV20-1
j_call: TRBJ2-1
cdr3_aa: CSAPVSSNEQFF
cdr3_nt: TGCAGTGCTCCAGTTAGTAGCAATGAGCAGTTCTTC

d_call: TRBD1
clone_size: many
v_call: TRBV20-1
j_call: TRBJ2-1
cdr3_aa: CSARDGQVNYNEQFF
cdr3_nt: TGCAGTGCTAGAGACGGACAGGTAAACTACAATGAGCAGTTCTTC

d_call: .
clone_size: few
v_call: TRBV7-9
j_call: TRBJ2-3
cdr3_aa: CASSSSGTTTDTQYF
cdr3_nt: TGTGCCAGCAGCTCGAGTGGGACAACGACAGATACGCAGTATTTT

d_call: .
clone_size: few
v_call: TRBV7-9
j_call: TRBJ2-5
cdr3_aa: CASSPWGRPQETQYF
cdr3_nt: TGTGCCAGCAGCCCTTGGGGCCGGCCCCAAGAGACCCAGTACTTC

d_call: .
clone_size: few
v_call: TRBV5-8
j_call: TRBJ1-1
cdr3_aa: CASSSLGGREAFF
cdr3_nt: TGTGCCAGCAGCTCCCTGGGGGGCCGGGAAGCTTTCTTT

d_call: .
clone_size: many
v_call: TRBV6-1
j_call: TRBJ1-2
cdr3_aa: CASSKGTFYYGYTF
cdr3_nt: TGTGCCAGCAGTAAAGGGACTTTCTACTATGGCTACACCTTC

d_call: .
clone_size: few
v_call: TRBV6-1
j_call: TRBJ2-6
cdr3_aa: CASLDPGANVLTF
cdr3_nt: TGTGCCAGCCTCGACCCTGGGGCCAACGTCCTGACTTTC

d_call: TRBD1
clone_size: .
v_call: TRBV5-4
j_call: TRBJ2-7
cdr3_aa: CASSFDRGRYEQYF
cdr3_nt: TGTGCCAGCAGCTTCGACAGGGGGCGGTACGAGCAGTACTTC

d_call: .
clone_size: .
v_call: TRBV7-2
j_call: TRBJ1-1
cdr3_aa: CASSLASGEGTEAFF
cdr3_nt: TGTGCCAGCAGCTTAGCGTCAGGGGAAGGGACTGAAGCTTTCTTT

d_call: .
clone_size: few
v_call: TRBV6-5
j_call: TRBJ2-7
cdr3_aa: CASSYSGSSDEQYF
cdr3_nt: TGTGCCAGCAGTTATTCAGGGAGTAGCGACGAGCAGTACTTC

d_call: .
clone_size: many
v_call: TRBV14
j_call: TRBJ2-1
cdr3_aa: CASSQDLGTYNEQFF
cdr3_nt: TGTGCCAGCAGCCAAGACTTGGGGACCTACAATGAGCAGTTCTTC

d_call: TRBD2
clone_size: .
v_call: TRBV9
j_call: TRBJ2-5
cdr3_aa: CASSDGLGLETQYF
cdr3_nt: TGTGCCAGCAGCGACGGACTAGGTCTGGAGACCCAGTACTTC

d_call: TRBD1
clone_size: .
v_call: TRBV30
j_call: TRBJ2-7
cdr3_aa: CASLDRGSYEQYF
cdr3_nt: TGTGCCTCCCTGGACAGGGGGTCCTACGAGCAGTACTTC

d_call: .
clone_size: .
v_call: TRBV5-4
j_call: TRBJ2-5
cdr3_aa: CASSLVGAGQETQYF
cdr3_nt: TGTGCCAGCAGCTTGGTTGGGGCGGGGCAAGAGACCCAGTACTTC

d_call: .
clone_size: few
v_call: TRBV24-1
j_call: TRBJ2-7
cdr3_aa: CATSDPGQSYEQYF
cdr3_nt: TGTGCCACCAGTGACCCCGGACAGTCCTACGAGCAGTACTTC

d_call: .
clone_size: .
v_call: TRBV18
j_call: TRBJ1-3
cdr3_aa: CASSPPGPTSGNTIYF
cdr3_nt: TGTGCCAGCTCACCGCCGGGTCCTACGTCTGGAAACACCATATATTTT

d_call: TRBD2
clone_size: many
v_call: TRBV24-1
j_call: TRBJ2-1
cdr3_aa: CATSEIGRAKEQFF
cdr3_nt: TGTGCCACCAGTGAGATCGGGAGGGCCAAAGAGCAGTTCTTC